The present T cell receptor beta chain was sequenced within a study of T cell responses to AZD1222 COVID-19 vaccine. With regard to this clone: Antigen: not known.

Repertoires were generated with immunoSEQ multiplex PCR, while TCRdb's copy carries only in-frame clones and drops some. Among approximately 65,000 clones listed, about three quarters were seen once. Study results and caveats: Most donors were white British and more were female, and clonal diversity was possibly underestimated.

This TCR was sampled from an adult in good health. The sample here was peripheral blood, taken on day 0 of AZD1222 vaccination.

The CDR3, as DNA: TGCGCCAGCGCGAGGGACGTAAATAGCAATCAGCCCCAGCATTTT. Protein: CASARDVNSNQPQHF. The rearrangement joins TRBV23-1 to TRBJ1-5; D is possibly TRBD1 (5 bases). TRBV23-1 is filed as an ORF, its function uncertain. The CDR3 spans 15 residues. Deletions cut 8 bases from V and 0 bases from J, with 14 bases between.